These T cell receptor beta chains were read from a single sample in a study of blood T cell repertoires in COVID-19. Generated by immunoSEQ multiplex PCR, the TCRdb table keeps only in-frame clones and is missing some. Of roughly 100,000 clones in the sample, roughly 87% were seen once. Sequencing input: peripheral blood. The receptors were sampled from a man in his late teens or twenties with COVID-19, enrolled during active disease. The CDR3 runs from the conserved cysteine through the conserved F or W. The D gene is left open where the match is weak. Where a row states a size, it is once, few, many or the class of an expanded clone; other rows omit it.

TRBV5-4	TRBJ1-1	TRBD1	NA	CASSPRQGAGTEAFF	TGTGCCAGCAGCCCGCGACAGGGGGCCGGGACTGAAGCTTTCTTT
TRBV2	TRBJ2-1	NA	once	CASSPQGTAEQFF	TGTGCCAGCAGCCCACAGGGAACGGCAGAGCAGTTCTTC
TRBV19	TRBJ1-3	NA	NA	CASRTRALSGNTIYF	TGTGCCAGCCGGACAAGGGCCCTCTCTGGAAACACCATATATTTT
TRBV28	TRBJ1-3	NA	NA	CASSQGGTHGNTIYF	TGTGCCAGCAGTCAAGGCGGGACGCATGGAAACACCATATATTTT
TRBV27	TRBJ2-7	TRBD2	once	CASRPQTGLAESYEQYF	TGTGCCAGCAGGCCACAAACGGGACTAGCTGAATCCTACGAGCAGTACTTC
TRBV9	TRBJ2-2	NA	NA	CASSASRTDPNTGELFF	TGTGCCAGCAGCGCATCGCGGACAGACCCGAACACCGGGGAGCTGTTTTTT
TRBV11-2	TRBJ1-1	TRBD1	NA	CASSTPRDRVTEAFF	TGTGCCAGCAGCACACCGAGGGACAGGGTCACTGAAGCTTTCTTT
TRBV9	TRBJ2-7	TRBD1	NA	CASSVAGQGVYEQYF	TGTGCCAGCAGCGTAGCGGGACAGGGTGTCTACGAGCAGTACTTC
TRBV24-1	TRBJ2-1	NA	NA	CATSDGLKGVSYNEQFF	TGTGCCACCAGTGATGGTCTAAAGGGGGTTTCGTACAATGAGCAGTTCTTC
TRBV2	TRBJ1-1	NA	NA	CASRHRQVMNTEAFF	TGTGCCAGCAGGCATCGACAGGTCATGAACACTGAAGCTTTCTTT
TRBV19	TRBJ2-1	TRBD2	NA	CASSSGRTNNEQFF	TGTGCCAGTTCTAGCGGGAGGACCAACAATGAGCAGTTCTTC
TRBV5-5	TRBJ1-5	TRBD1	NA	CASTRTGRKDQPQHF	TGTGCCAGCACCCGGACAGGGAGGAAGGATCAGCCCCAGCATTTT
TRBV9	TRBJ2-7	NA	NA	CASSVSPSYEQYF	TGTGCCAGCAGCGTTAGTCCCTCCTACGAGCAGTACTTC
TRBV25-1	TRBJ1-1	NA	NA	CASSVGGGLGTEAFF	TGTGCCAGCAGTGTAGGTGGGGGGTTGGGGACTGAAGCTTTCTTT
TRBV6-5	TRBJ2-7	NA	NA	CASKPTGRAHEQYF	TGTGCCAGCAAACCCACAGGGAGGGCCCACGAGCAGTACTTC
TRBV30	TRBJ2-3	NA	NA	CAWELFAGQSTDTQYF	TGTGCCTGGGAGCTCTTTGCGGGACAGAGCACAGATACGCAGTATTTT
TRBV6-5	TRBJ1-2	NA	NA	CASRRERGGGYTF	TGTGCCAGCAGGAGAGAAAGAGGCGGTGGCTACACCTTC
TRBV6-1	TRBJ1-5	NA	NA	CASSDLRASGNQPQHF	TGTGCCAGCAGTGATCTCAGGGCCTCGGGCAATCAGCCCCAGCATTTT
TRBV29-1	TRBJ2-3	NA	NA	CSVQSTDTQYF	TGCAGCGTACAGAGCACAGATACGCAGTATTTT
TRBV4-3	TRBJ2-1	TRBD2	NA	CASSPSGSYLSYNEQFF	TGCGCCAGCAGTCCTAGCGGGAGTTACCTCTCCTACAATGAGCAGTTCTTC
TRBV6-6	TRBJ2-7	NA	NA	CASLKNSYEQYF	TGTGCCAGCTTAAAAAACTCCTACGAGCAGTACTTC
TRBV5-1	TRBJ1-2	NA	few	CASSTEPTDNYGYTF	TGCGCCAGCAGCACCGAGCCGACAGATAACTATGGCTACACCTTC
TRBV6-2/TRBV6-3	TRBJ2-5	TRBD2	NA	CASSQAGTKQETQYF	TGTGCCAGCAGTCAGGCCGGGACTAAGCAAGAGACCCAGTACTTC
TRBV29-1	TRBJ1-3	NA	NA	CSVYPGRAGNTIYF	TGCAGCGTCTACCCTGGCAGGGCTGGAAACACCATATATTTT
TRBV28	TRBJ1-2	TRBD1	few	CASNPPTGGGYTF	TGTGCCAGCAACCCACCGACAGGGGGAGGCTACACCTTC
TRBV28	TRBJ2-7	NA	NA	CASSFSSYEQYF	TGTGCCAGCAGTTTTAGCTCCTACGAGCAGTACTTC
TRBV29-1	TRBJ1-1	NA	NA	CSVPGGARATEAFF	TGCAGCGTTCCTGGGGGCGCCCGGGCTACTGAAGCTTTCTTT
TRBV9	TRBJ2-7	TRBD2	NA	CASSANLGLAWEQYF	TGTGCCAGCAGCGCTAACTTAGGACTAGCCTGGGAGCAGTACTTC
TRBV10-2	TRBJ1-6	TRBD1	NA	CASSEGGAYYSPLHF	TGCGCCAGCAGTGAAGGGGGCGCGTATTATTCACCCCTCCACTTT
TRBV24-1	TRBJ2-2	TRBD1	NA	CATSDPGTGGTGELFF	TGTGCCACCAGTGACCCCGGGACAGGGGGCACCGGGGAGCTGTTTTTT
TRBV5-1	TRBJ1-1	NA	NA	CASSFRRDTEAFF	TGCGCCAGCAGCTTCCGCAGGGACACTGAAGCTTTCTTT
TRBV4-3	TRBJ2-1	NA	NA	CASSSSFSGTHMVEQFF	TGCGCCAGCAGCTCCAGCTTTTCGGGGACACACATGGTTGAGCAGTTCTTC
TRBV28	TRBJ1-5	TRBD1	NA	CASSSGQGGNQPQHF	TGTGCCAGCAGTTCCGGACAGGGAGGCAATCAGCCCCAGCATTTT